This T cell receptor beta chain was profiled in a study of lymphopenia after photon versus proton radiotherapy. CDR1 is SGHTA and CDR2 is FQGTGA in the germline V gene. The CDR3 loop spans 16 amino acids. Trimming took 5 bases from V and 3 from J, leaving 17 bases between them. This clone was seen once. No antigen is known for it. Overall study results and limits: Larger post-nadir TCR diversity loss correlated inversely with survival in deceased patients. Relative stability marked proton patients; photon patients lost diversity and naive cells. Oligoclonal CD8+ Temra expansion after nadir drove photon patients' diversity drop.

The method was immunoSEQ multiplex PCR; TCRdb's version includes in-frame clones alone and lacks a portion of them. The sample records fewer than 25,000 clones, more than 85% being singletons. This clonotype originated in a man older than 75 with esophageal cancer. The specimen comprised peripheral blood, sampled from a patient treated with proton-based radiotherapy. The rearrangement links TRBV7-3 to TRBJ2-1, with a possible D match to TRBD2 (7 bases). The CDR3 DNA is TGTGCCAGCAGCCCACGGGCGGGGGCGGACTACAATGAGCAGTTCTTC. It yields the protein CASSPRAGADYNEQFF.